This passage covers 8 T cell receptor beta chains from one sample sequenced in a study of cytomegalovirus exposure and HLA in healthy donors. Profiling relied on immunoSEQ multiplex PCR, and the TCRdb table lists in-frame clones only, not all of them. In the table there are about 120,000 clones, around 86% of which are singletons. Sequencing input: PBMCs. These receptors all stem from a woman aged 18 to 35 in good health and CMV-seronegative.

The chain employs TRBV5-1 and TRBJ2-7; perhaps TRBD2 as D (6 bases). Germline CDR1 is SGHRS and CDR2 is YFSETQ. Trimming removed 2 bases from V and 6 bases from J, with 18 bases in between. The CDR3 contains 15 residues. CDR3 protein: CASSFDGSIGAEQYF. The DNA for the CDR3 is TGCGCCAGCAGCTTCGACGGGAGCATTGGGGCCGAGCAGTACTTC.

The chain couples TRBV28 to TRBJ1-1, with TRBD1 matching 7 bases. Germline trimming cut 6 bases from V and 10 bases from J; bases unmatched to any gene: 11. The V gene's germline CDR1 is MDHEN and CDR2 SYDVKM. The CDR3 covers 13 residues. DNA for the CDR3: TGTGCCAGCAGCTCGGGACAGCTCGGGTCAGCTTTCTTT. This encodes CASSSGQLGSAFF.

The chain couples TRBV6-1 to TRBJ2-7, with 7 bases identical to TRBD2. Germline lookup yields CDR1 MNHNS and CDR2 SASEGT. Unmatched junction bases numbered 11, after V lost 7 bases and J lost 5 bases. There are 14 residues in the CDR3. The CDR3 protein is CASTQGGDRDEQYF. The CDR3 DNA sequence: TGTGCCAGCACCCAGGGAGGGGATCGGGACGAGCAGTACTTC.

V is TRBV30 and J is TRBJ1-2; no clear D. This CDR3 region has 12 residues. The V and J ends lost 3 bases and 5 bases respectively, with 10 bases between them. In germline, CDR1 is GTSNPN, CDR2 SVGIG (reference sequence). The DNA for the CDR3 is TGTGCCTGGAGGGAGTTCGAATATGGCTACACCTTC. As protein: CAWREFEYGYTF.

V usage is TRBV11-3 and J usage is TRBJ2-7, with 11 bases fitting TRBD2. The CDR3 runs 15 residues. The junction had 4 bases not matched to a gene; V was cut back by 4 bases and J by 2 bases. Germline values: CDR1 SGHNT, CDR2 YENEEA. In DNA form, the CDR3 reads TGTGCCAGCAGCTCCGGACTAGCGGGTACCTACGAGCAGTACTTC. Amino acid sequence: CASSSGLAGTYEQYF.

This chain links TRBV6-5 with TRBJ2-7; 10 bases align to TRBD1. The CDR3 is made up of 15 amino acids. Unmatched junction bases numbered 8, after V lost 4 bases and J lost 5 bases. Germline V lookup: CDR1 MNHEY, CDR2 SVGAGI. The CDR3 protein is CASSWGQGQSDEQYF. The CDR3 bases are TGTGCCAGCAGTTGGGGACAGGGGCAGTCGGACGAGCAGTACTTC.

The chain carries TRBV28 and TRBJ1-5; 8 bases map to TRBD1. Germline CDR1 and CDR2: MDHEN and SYDVKM. Unmatched junction bases numbered 5, after V lost 3 bases and J lost 4 bases. CDR3 length: 15 residues. CDR3 in amino acids: CASSFYDRGNQPQHF. CDR3 nucleotide sequence: TGTGCCAGCAGTTTCTACGACAGGGGAAATCAGCCCCAGCATTTT.

This sequence joins TRBV7-2 and TRBJ2-7, with D unclear. Trimming pared 5 bases from V and 2 bases from J, leaving 4 bases between. Germline V CDR1 and CDR2: SGHTA, FQGNSA. This CDR3 is 11 amino acids long. The CDR3 sequence: CASSQAYEQYF. The CDR3, as DNA: TGTGCCAGCAGCCAGGCCTACGAGCAGTACTTC.